The present entry profiles one T cell receptor beta chain with its context. The method was immunoSEQ multiplex PCR; TCRdb's version includes in-frame clones alone and lacks a portion of them. The sample includes some 130,000 clones, 85% to 95% of them seen just once. This sample is drawn from a study of control samples from healthy donors and cancer patients. The sample was PBMCs. The TCR sequence derives from a man in his fifties or sixties with head and neck cancer.

Here the CDR3 DNA reads TGTGCCAGCAGACCCTCGATGGTAACTGAAGCTTTCTTT. Its translation is CASRPSMVTEAFF. V usage is TRBV28 and J usage is TRBJ1-1, with D uncertain. Germline V CDR1 and CDR2: MDHEN, SYDVKM. The CDR3 consists of 13 residues. V shed 6 bases and J shed 5 bases, with 13 bases lying between them.